This is a list of T cell receptor beta chains from one sample in a study of post-analysis software for immune sequencing data. TCRdb re-called the PCR reads through MiXCR, storing one row per CDR3 protein. The data hold over 150,000 distinct CDR3 sequences, with roughly 35% observed a single time. Source: blood, taken after autologous hematopoietic stem cell transplantation. The receptors derive from a girl aged 10-17 years with multiple sclerosis. Each CDR3 is given with its conserved first and last residue. D genes are given only for firm matches. Only part of the rows carry a size: once, few, many, or a class if the clone is expanded.

TGTGCCAGCAGCTTAGGGGCCTCCTACGCGCAGTACTTC	CASSLGASYAQYF	TRBV7-2	TRBJ2-7	NA	NA
TGTGCCAGCAGCTTAGTGTGGAACACTGAAGCTTTCTTT	CASSLVWNTEAFF	TRBV7-2	TRBJ1-1	NA	NA
TGTGCCAGCAGTTCCTTAGGACTAGCGGGAGGCACAGATACGCAGTATTTT	CASSSLGLAGGTDTQYF	TRBV28	TRBJ2-3	TRBD2	few
TGCGCCAGCAGCTTGGGGGTAGCGGGAGTGTCCGGGGAGCTGTTTTTT	CASSLGVAGVSGELFF	TRBV5-1	TRBJ2-2	TRBD2	NA
TGTGCCAGCAGTTCAGAAGACAATACGCAGTATTTT	CASSSEDNTQYF	TRBV12-3/TRBV12-4	TRBJ2-3	NA	NA
TGCAGCGTTGATCGGGACGGCCCTATGAGCTACACCTTC	CSVDRDGPMSYTF	TRBV29-1	TRBJ1-2	NA	few
TGTGCCAGCAGTTTTATACAGGGAATCCAAGAGACCCAGTACTTC	CASSFIQGIQETQYF	TRBV12-3/TRBV12-4	TRBJ2-5	NA	few
TGCAGTGCTAGTCTGGGGACAGGGTCGAGTGAGCAGTTCTTC	CSASLGTGSSEQFF	TRBV20-1	TRBJ2-1	TRBD1	few
TGTGCCAGCAGTTTTGGGGCAGGGGATCAGCCCCAGCATTTT	CASSFGAGDQPQHF	TRBV6-5	TRBJ1-5	NA	NA
TGCAGTGCTAGAGATGGCCGAGCGATAGATACGCAGTATTTT	CSARDGRAIDTQYF	TRBV20-1	TRBJ2-3	NA	few
TGCAGCGTTGCGGCGACCAATGAGCAGTACTTC	CSVAATNEQYF	TRBV29-1	TRBJ2-5	NA	few
TGCAGCGTTGCGACTAGGGTCTCCTACGAGCAGTACTTC	CSVATRVSYEQYF	TRBV29-1	TRBJ2-7	NA	NA
TGTGCCAGCAGTTTGATCTTTTCTTCCCCCGAAGCGGTCTATGGCTACACCTTC	CASSLIFSSPEAVYGYTF	TRBV28	TRBJ1-2	NA	NA
TGCGCCAGCAGCTGGGGAGTCACGGGCACTGAAGCTTTCTTT	CASSWGVTGTEAFF	TRBV5-1	TRBJ1-1	NA	NA
TGTGCCAGCAGCCATTCCTGGGCTGAGCAGTTCTTC	CASSHSWAEQFF	TRBV7-9	TRBJ2-1	NA	NA
TGCGCCAGCAGCTTGGAGGAGGGTCGGGCCACTGAAGCTTTCTTT	CASSLEEGRATEAFF	TRBV5-1	TRBJ1-1	NA	few
TGCGCCAGCAGCTTGAGTTCGAGCCGAGAGACCCAGTACTTC	CASSLSSSRETQYF	TRBV5-1	TRBJ2-5	NA	many
TGTGCCAGCAGTTGGGGGACCAACTACAATGAGCAGTTCTTC	CASSWGTNYNEQFF	TRBV6-5	TRBJ2-1	NA	few
TGTGCCAGCAGCTTGACAGGGGGCATGAACAATGAGCAGTTCTTC	CASSLTGGMNNEQFF	TRBV7-2	TRBJ2-1	TRBD1	NA
TGTGCCAGCAGTTACTCGGAGGGAGAAAAGGTCTATGGCTACACCTTC	CASSYSEGEKVYGYTF	TRBV6-5	TRBJ1-2	NA	few
TGTGCCAGCAGTGAACCCGGGATCGGCAATCAGCCCCAGCATTTT	CASSEPGIGNQPQHF	TRBV6-1	TRBJ1-5	NA	NA
TGTGCCAGCAGCCGAAGTAGGGTGGACGTGCACGAGCAGTACTTC	CASSRSRVDVHEQYF	TRBV7-9	TRBJ2-7	NA	few
TGTGCCAGCAGCTTGGGGACTAGCGGGCCCCTCTACAAGCAGTACTTC	CASSLGTSGPLYKQYF	TRBV5-6	TRBJ2-7	TRBD2	NA
TGCAGTGCTAGAGATTTGGAGGGGACCAATTCACCCCTCCACTTT	CSARDLEGTNSPLHF	TRBV20-1	TRBJ1-6	NA	NA
TGTGCCAGCAGCTTCCTTGAACAGGGAGAGACCCAGTACTTC	CASSFLEQGETQYF	TRBV7-9	TRBJ2-5	NA	once
TGTGCCAGCAGCCAAGTCGGCGGGAGCCTAGCCAAAAACATTCAGTACTTC	CASSQVGGSLAKNIQYF	TRBV3-1	TRBJ2-4	TRBD2	NA
TGTGCCAGCGGCCCTATCCTGGGACAGACCTCTGGAAACACCATATATTTT	CASGPILGQTSGNTIYF	TRBV6-1	TRBJ1-3	TRBD1	NA
TGTGCCAGCAGCAAGCCAAGGCCTGAGACTGAAGCTTTCTTT	CASSKPRPETEAFF	TRBV16	TRBJ1-1	NA	once
TGTACCAGCAGCTTAGGTTTAGGATCCTACGAGCAGTACTTC	CTSSLGLGSYEQYF	TRBV13	TRBJ2-7	NA	once
TGTGCCAGCAGCTCCCTTCGGTCGGCGATGGATGAGCAGTTCTTC	CASSSLRSAMDEQFF	TRBV7-2	TRBJ2-1	NA	NA